The 24 T cell receptor beta chains listed next were all sequenced from one sample in a study of CD8+CD57+ T cells in acquired aplastic anemia. Selection for sequencing was limited to patients who had shown CD8+CD57+ cell expansion by flow cytometry. TCR beta VDJ and CDR3 profiling used genomic DNA as template. TCRdb independently ran MiXCR on the reads; one entry per CDR3 protein. The sample shows over 150,000 distinct CDR3 sequences, 71% of them seen only once. The sample consisted of sorted CD4+, CD8+, or CD8+CD57+ T cells (not recorded which) from PBMCs. Receptor source: a human donor with aplastic anemia.

J is TRBJ2-1 and V is TRBV20-1; the D gene is possibly TRBD2 (5 bases). The CDR3 sequence is 15 residues long. Trimming pared 2 bases from V and 2 bases from J, leaving 13 bases between. Germline-derived CDR1 and CDR2 are DFQATT and SNEGSKA (reference sequence). CDR3 DNA: TGCAGTGCTAGACCCCGCGGGCTCGCCTACAATGAGCAGTTCTTC. Protein sequence: CSARPRGLAYNEQFF.

The chain links TRBV9 to TRBJ2-3, with 7 bases fitting TRBD1. Germline assignment: CDR1 SGDLS and CDR2 YYNGEE. Unmatched junction bases numbered 9, after V lost 6 bases and J lost 2 bases. The CDR3 has 15 amino acids. The CDR3 sequence: CASNTGQEYTDTQYF. The CDR3 DNA is TGTGCCAGCAACACCGGACAGGAGTACACAGATACGCAGTATTTT.

This rearrangement joins TRBV5-1 to TRBJ1-4, with D hard to call. The CDR3 has 15 amino acids. Trimming took off 4 bases at V and 0 bases at J, with 10 bases between the two ends. Germline values: CDR1 SGHRS, CDR2 YFSETQ. The DNA for the CDR3 is TGCGCCAGCAGCCCTCGGGTAGCAACTAATGAAAAACTGTTTTTT. Protein sequence: CASSPRVATNEKLFF. Looking up the rest from reference TRBV5-1 and TRBJ1-4 gives the full variable domain: KAGVTQTPRYLIKTRGQQVTLSCSPISGHRSVSWYQQTPGQGLQFLFEYFSETQRNKGNFPGRFSGRQFSNSRSEMNVSTLELGDSALYLCASSPRVATNEKLFFGSGTQLSVL.

With respect to this clonotype: The junction departs from germline at one end; a sequencing error may be responsible. The gene calls are TRBV7-7 and TRBJ2-7, with 7 bases aligning to TRBD2. CDR3 length: 12 residues. CDR1 is SSHAT and CDR2 is FNYEAQ in the germline V gene (reference sequence). The chain's CDR3 is CASSLGGREQYF. In DNA form, the CDR3 reads TGCGCCAGCAGCTTGGGGGGGAGGGAGCAGTACTTC.

The chain combines TRBV7-9 with TRBJ2-7; D possibly matches TRBD1 or TRBD2 (7 bases each). There are 14 residues in the CDR3. Germline V gives CDR1 SEHNR, CDR2 FQNEAQ (reference sequence). Trimming took off 5 bases at V and 2 bases at J, with 13 bases between the two ends. The CDR3: CASSQGGATYEQYF. CDR3 DNA sequence: TGTGCCAGCAGCCAGGGGGGGGCGACCTACGAGCAGTACTTC.

There are a few counts of this clonotype. V usage is TRBV4-3 and J usage is TRBJ2-7; the D gene could be TRBD1 or TRBD2 (5 bases each). The CDR3 has 14 amino acids. Per germline, CDR1 LGHNA and CDR2 YSLEER. V lost 0 bases and J 4 bases, leaving 10 bases between the germline ends. The DNA of the CDR3 is TGCGCCAGCAGCCAAGACAAAGGGGAGTACGAGCAGTACTTC. Its protein product is CASSQDKGEYEQYF.

The chain has TRBV20-1 and TRBJ2-2, with D possibly being TRBD1 or TRBD2 (5 bases each). V shed 1 base and J shed 3 bases, with 9 bases lying between them. The CDR3 totals 14 residues. Germline-derived CDR1 and CDR2 are DFQATT and SNEGSKA (reference sequence). The CDR3 bases are TGCAGTGCTAGAGGGGGGTACGACACCGGGGAGCTGTTTTTT. It codes for CSARGGYDTGELFF.

The rearrangement joins TRBV25-1 to TRBJ1-6, with D hard to call. The CDR3 extends over 15 amino acids. V was pared by 3 bases and J by 8 bases, with 14 bases between. Germline CDR1 MGHDK, CDR2 SYGVNS. The CDR3 DNA is TGTGCCAGCAGTGATCAGGCGAGACCCTATTCACCCCTCCACTTT. This sequence encodes CASSDQARPYSPLHF.

A remark on this clonotype: The junction does not match germline at one end; this may be a read error. CDR3 sequence: CASSYLAEQFF. CDR3 nucleotide sequence: TGTGCCAGCAGTTACCTGGCGGAGCAGTTCTTC. V gene TRBV24-1 combines with J gene TRBJ2-1; D remains unclear. Germline CDR1 is KGHDR and CDR2 is SFDVKD. The CDR3 runs to 11 residues.

The chain has TRBV29-1 and TRBJ2-7; a weak D match, TRBD1 (5 bases). Germline lookup yields CDR1 SQVTM and CDR2 ANQGSEA. There are 13 residues in the CDR3. Trimming shortened V by 4 bases and J by 0 bases, and 10 bases separated the two germline ends. The CDR3 is CSVVTGDSYEQYF. The CDR3 nucleotides are TGCAGCGTTGTTACAGGAGACTCCTACGAGCAGTACTTC.

V and J are TRBV7-3 and TRBJ1-6; 8 bases map to TRBD1. There are 15 residues in the CDR3. Germline CDR1 reads SGHTA; CDR2 reads FQGTGA. The V segment lost 5 bases and the J segment 5 bases; nucleotides outside the gene matches: 5. The chain's CDR3 is CASSLRQGNNSPLHF. CDR3 DNA: TGTGCCAGCAGCCTTAGACAGGGGAATAATTCACCCCTCCACTTT.

The chain links TRBV2 to TRBJ2-1, with 7 bases fitting TRBD1. J lost 5 bases, V lost 2 bases, and 6 bases had no gene match. The germline V gene encodes CDR1 SNHLY and CDR2 FYNNEI. This CDR3 has 15 residues. This CDR3 is CASSEWGTVNNEQFF. The CDR3 nucleotides read TGTGCCAGCAGTGAATGGGGGACAGTGAACAATGAGCAGTTCTTC.

This chain links TRBV19 with TRBJ1-1, with TRBD1 as a possible D gene (6 bases). Germline V lookup: CDR1 LNHDA, CDR2 SQIVND (reference sequence). The CDR3 runs to 14 residues. V dropped 11 bases and J dropped 1 base, with 17 bases sitting between them. The CDR3 DNA sequence: TGTGCCGGAGTCCGAGGGACAAGGAACACTGAAGCTTTCTTT. This sequence encodes CAGVRGTRNTEAFF.

This chain uses TRBV20-1 with TRBJ1-4, with a possible D match to TRBD1 (5 bases). V shed 6 bases and J shed 5 bases, with 19 bases lying between them. Germline V CDR1 and CDR2: DFQATT, SNEGSKA (reference sequence). The CDR3 spans 15 residues. The CDR3 region is CSAPVPGRNNEKLFF. The CDR3 DNA reads as TGCAGTGCCCCCGTGCCGGGACGGAACAATGAAAAACTGTTTTTT.

This clonotype has just one count. The rearrangement uses TRBV19 and TRBJ2-3; D not resolved. CDR3 length: 14 amino acids. Trimming pared 4 bases from V and 6 bases from J, leaving 14 bases between. Germline V gene lookup returns CDR1 LNHDA and CDR2 SQIVND (reference sequence). In DNA form, the CDR3 reads TGTGCCAGTAGTACAGGACCCCGGTTCGATACGCAGTATTTT. Translating it yields CASSTGPRFDTQYF.

This clonotype was seen a few times. J is TRBJ2-5 and V is TRBV20-1; D is tentatively TRBD1 or TRBD2 (5 bases each). The V end lost 0 bases, the J end lost 0 bases, and 11 bases lay between the germline ends. Per germline, CDR1 DFQATT and CDR2 SNEGSKA (reference sequence). The CDR3 totals 15 residues. The CDR3 spells CSARDGTNNQETQYF. Written as DNA, the CDR3 is TGCAGTGCTAGAGACGGGACGAACAACCAAGAGACCCAGTACTTC.

V is TRBV2 and J is TRBJ2-7, with 8 bases that match TRBD1. CDR3 size: 14 residues. CDR1 SNHLY and CDR2 FYNNEI come from the germline V gene. Losses at the gene ends were 8 bases for V and 4 bases for J; bases not matched to a gene: 10. The CDR3 DNA follows: TGTGCCAGCCTGATCGGACAGGGTAATTACGAGCAGTACTTC. It codes for CASLIGQGNYEQYF.

The CDR3 region has the DNA TGTGCCAGCAGCTTGGCTCGTGGGGCCCAAGAGACCCAGTACTTC. Protein product: CASSLARGAQETQYF. V usage is TRBV5-6 and J usage is TRBJ2-5; D possibly corresponds to TRBD1 (5 bases). Germline V CDR1 and CDR2: SGHDT, YYEEEE. V lost 0 bases and J 1 base, leaving 10 bases between the germline ends. This CDR3 has 15 amino acids.

The CDR3 reads CATSRPQGPDTQYF. The DNA for the CDR3 is TGTGCCACCAGCAGACCACAGGGTCCAGATACGCAGTATTTT. V gene TRBV15 combines with J gene TRBJ2-3; D might be TRBD1 (6 bases). Between the trimmed V and J ends, which lost 2 bases and 4 bases, there was a span of 10 bases. This CDR3 has 14 amino acids. CDR1 is LNHNV, CDR2 YYDKDF, per germline (reference sequence). Together with reference TRBV15 and TRBJ2-3, the CDR3 gives the full variable domain: DAMVIQNPRYQVTQFGKPVTLSCSQTLNHNVMYWYQQKSSQAPKLLFHYYDKDFNNEADTPDNFQSRRPNTSFCFLDIRSPGLGDTAMYLCATSRPQGPDTQYFGPGTRLTVL.

Here the CDR3 reads CASSQTSGLRETQYF. The CDR3 DNA is TGTGCCAGCAGCCAGACTAGCGGATTGCGAGAGACCCAGTACTTC. The V and J genes are TRBV6-4 and TRBJ2-5; 9 bases line up with TRBD2. With 6 bases clipped from V and 4 bases from J, the junction kept 9 bases outside the gene matches. Germline CDR1 MRHNA, CDR2 SNTAGT. This CDR3 spans 15 amino acids.

The chain joins TRBV24-1 to TRBJ2-1; TRBD1 agrees at 9 bases. The V gene's germline CDR1 is KGHDR and CDR2 SFDVKD. V shed 8 bases, J shed 6 bases, and the junction held 4 bases outside the gene matches. This CDR3 contains 13 residues. The CDR3 DNA follows: TGTGCCACCAAGGACAGGGGTACCAATGAGCAGTTCTTC. It specifies CATKDRGTNEQFF.

The rearrangement uses TRBV12-3 or TRBV12-4 and TRBJ1-1; TRBD1 is a possible D gene (5 bases). The CDR3 consists of 13 residues. V dropped 1 base and J dropped 4 bases, with 7 bases sitting between them. The CDR3 loop reads CASSLEGTTEAFF. The CDR3 DNA sequence: TGTGCCAGCAGTTTAGAGGGGACCACTGAAGCTTTCTTT.

This clonotype showed up many times. This chain connects TRBV9 to TRBJ2-5, with D maybe TRBD1 (8 bases). The germline gives CDR1 SGDLS, CDR2 YYNGEE. This CDR3 spans 17 amino acids. The ends were cut back, 4 bases at V and 4 bases at J, with 23 bases in the middle. Here the CDR3 DNA reads TGTGCCAGCAGCCCCCAAGCTTCCACAGGGGGGGGAGAGACCCAGTACTTC. This encodes CASSPQASTGGGETQYF. Full variable domain (missing parts from reference TRBV9 and TRBJ2-5): DSGVTQTPKHLITATGQRVTLRCSPRSGDLSVYWYQQSLDQGLQFLIQYYNGEERAKGNILERFSAQQFPDLHSELNLSSLELGDSALYFCASSPQASTGGGETQYFGPGTRLLVL.

As regards this clonotype: Here the CDR3 omits its conserved ending phenylalanine or tryptophan, so a read error is the likely source. V and J are TRBV6-4 and TRBJ2-3; 10 bases are a match to TRBD2. Germline V lookup: CDR1 MRHNA, CDR2 SNTAGT. CDR3 length: 15 amino acids. The CDR3 loop reads CASSGTSGSTETQYL. DNA of the CDR3: TGTGCCAGCAGTGGGACTAGCGGAAGCACAGAAACGCAGTATCTT.